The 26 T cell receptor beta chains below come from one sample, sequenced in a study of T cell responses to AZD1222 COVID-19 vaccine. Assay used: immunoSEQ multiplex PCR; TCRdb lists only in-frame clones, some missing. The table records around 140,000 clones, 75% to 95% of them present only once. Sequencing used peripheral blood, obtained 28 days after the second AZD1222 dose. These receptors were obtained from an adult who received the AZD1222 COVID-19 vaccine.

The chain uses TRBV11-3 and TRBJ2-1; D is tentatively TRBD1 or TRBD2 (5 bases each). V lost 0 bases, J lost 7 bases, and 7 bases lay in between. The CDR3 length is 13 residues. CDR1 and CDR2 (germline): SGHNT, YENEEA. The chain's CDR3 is CASSLEGTNEQFF. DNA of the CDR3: TGTGCCAGCAGCTTAGAGGGGACGAATGAGCAGTTCTTC.

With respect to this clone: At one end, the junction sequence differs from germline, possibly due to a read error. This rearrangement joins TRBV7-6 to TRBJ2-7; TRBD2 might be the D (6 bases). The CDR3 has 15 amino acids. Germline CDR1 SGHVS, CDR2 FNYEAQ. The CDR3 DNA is TGTGCGAGCAGCTGGGGAGGAGGGAAAGCCTACGAGCAGTACTTC. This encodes CASSWGGGKAYEQYF. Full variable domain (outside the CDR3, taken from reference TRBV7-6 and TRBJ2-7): GAGVSQSPRYKVTKRGQDVALRCDPISGHVSLYWYRQALGQGPEFLTYFNYEAQQDKSGLPNDRFSAERPEGSISTLTIQRTEQRDSAMYRCASSWGGGKAYEQYFGPGTRLTVT.

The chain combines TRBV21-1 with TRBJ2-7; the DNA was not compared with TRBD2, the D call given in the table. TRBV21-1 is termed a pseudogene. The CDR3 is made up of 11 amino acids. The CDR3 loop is CANSIPYEQYV. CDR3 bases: TGTGCCAACTCGATACCCTACGAGCAGTACGTC.

In nucleotides, the CDR3 is TGCGCCAGCAGCTTGGAGGGGCCAAATAGCAATCAGCCCCAGCATTTT. It yields the protein CASSLEGPNSNQPQHF. V is TRBV5-1 and J is TRBJ1-5, with a possible D match to TRBD1 (5 bases). Trimming shortened V by 0 bases and J by 0 bases, and 10 bases separated the two germline ends. Germline-derived CDR1 and CDR2 are SGHRS and YFSETQ. The CDR3 is 16 amino acids.

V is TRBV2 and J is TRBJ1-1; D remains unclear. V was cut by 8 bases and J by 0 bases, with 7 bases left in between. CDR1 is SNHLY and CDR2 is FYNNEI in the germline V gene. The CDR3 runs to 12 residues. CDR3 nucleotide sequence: TGTGCCAGCCAACTCCTGAACACTGAAGCTTTCTTT. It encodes CASQLLNTEAFF.

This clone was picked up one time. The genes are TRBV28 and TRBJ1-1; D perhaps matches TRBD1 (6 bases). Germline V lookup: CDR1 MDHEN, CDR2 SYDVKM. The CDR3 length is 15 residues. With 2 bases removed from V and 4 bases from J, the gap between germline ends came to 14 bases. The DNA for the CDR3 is TGTGCCAGCAGTTTAAGCAGGGGAATGTTCACTGAAGCTTTCTTT. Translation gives CASSLSRGMFTEAFF.

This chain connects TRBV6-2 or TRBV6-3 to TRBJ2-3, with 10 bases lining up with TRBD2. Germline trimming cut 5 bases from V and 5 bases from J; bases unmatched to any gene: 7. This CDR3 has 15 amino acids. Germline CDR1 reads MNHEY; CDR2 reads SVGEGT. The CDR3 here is CASSLAGEARDTQYF. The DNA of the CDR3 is TGTGCCAGCAGTCTAGCGGGAGAGGCGCGAGATACGCAGTATTTT.

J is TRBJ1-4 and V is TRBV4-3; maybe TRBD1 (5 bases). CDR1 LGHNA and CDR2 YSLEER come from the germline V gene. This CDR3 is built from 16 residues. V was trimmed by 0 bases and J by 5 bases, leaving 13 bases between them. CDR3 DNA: TGCGCCAGCAGCCAAGATCTTGGGACGGGGAATGAAAAACTGTTTTTT. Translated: CASSQDLGTGNEKLFF.

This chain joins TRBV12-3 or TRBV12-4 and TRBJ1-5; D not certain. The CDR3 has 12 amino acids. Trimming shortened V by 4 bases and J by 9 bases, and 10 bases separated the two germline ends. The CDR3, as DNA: TGTGCCAGCAGTTCGGAATTTGGGCCCCAGCATTTT. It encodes CASSSEFGPQHF.

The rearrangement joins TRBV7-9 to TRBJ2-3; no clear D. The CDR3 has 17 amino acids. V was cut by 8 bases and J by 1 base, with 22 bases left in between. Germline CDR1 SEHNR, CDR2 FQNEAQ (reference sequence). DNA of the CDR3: TGTGCCAGCTCACCCGTCTTTCGGATGAAACGCACAGATACGCAGTATTTT. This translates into CASSPVFRMKRTDTQYF.

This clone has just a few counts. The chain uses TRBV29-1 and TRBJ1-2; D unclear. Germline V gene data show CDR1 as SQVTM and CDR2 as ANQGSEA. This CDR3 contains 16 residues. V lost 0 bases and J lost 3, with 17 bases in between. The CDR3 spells CSVEDPGGARYYGYTF. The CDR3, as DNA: TGCAGCGTTGAAGATCCGGGAGGAGCTCGTTACTATGGCTACACCTTC.

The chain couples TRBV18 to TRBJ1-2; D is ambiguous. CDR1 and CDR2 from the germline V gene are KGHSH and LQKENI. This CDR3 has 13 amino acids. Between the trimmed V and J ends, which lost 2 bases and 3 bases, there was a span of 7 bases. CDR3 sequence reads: CASSPAEDYGYTF. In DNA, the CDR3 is TGTGCCAGCTCACCAGCAGAGGACTATGGCTACACCTTC.

The CDR3 here is CASRDVRDRVTEAFF. The CDR3 region has the DNA TGTGCCAGTAGGGATGTTCGGGACAGGGTCACTGAAGCTTTCTTT. The genes are TRBV19 and TRBJ1-1, with 9 bases lining up with TRBD1. CDR1 is LNHDA, CDR2 SQIVND, per germline (reference sequence). The CDR3 totals 15 residues. The J segment lost 4 bases and the V segment lost 6 bases, leaving 9 bases of the junction unmatched.

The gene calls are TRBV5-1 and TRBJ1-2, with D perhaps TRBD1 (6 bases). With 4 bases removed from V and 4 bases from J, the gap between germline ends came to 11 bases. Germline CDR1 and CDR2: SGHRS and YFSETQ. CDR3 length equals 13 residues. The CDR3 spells CASSPDRTYGYTF. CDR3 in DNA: TGCGCCAGCAGCCCTGACAGGACCTATGGCTACACCTTC.

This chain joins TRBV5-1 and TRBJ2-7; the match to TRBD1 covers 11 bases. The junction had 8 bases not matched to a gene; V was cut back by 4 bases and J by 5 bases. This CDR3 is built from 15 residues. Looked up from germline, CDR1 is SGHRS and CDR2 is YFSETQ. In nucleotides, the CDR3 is TGCGCCAGCAGCCCTAGCGGACAGGGGGCCAACGAGCAGTACTTC. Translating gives CASSPSGQGANEQYF.

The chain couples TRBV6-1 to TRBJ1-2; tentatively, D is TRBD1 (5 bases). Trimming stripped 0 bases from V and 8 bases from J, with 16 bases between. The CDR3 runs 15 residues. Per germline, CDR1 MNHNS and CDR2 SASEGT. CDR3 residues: CASSEAGQWGRGYTF. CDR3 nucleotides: TGTGCCAGCAGTGAAGCCGGCCAGTGGGGGAGAGGCTACACCTTC.

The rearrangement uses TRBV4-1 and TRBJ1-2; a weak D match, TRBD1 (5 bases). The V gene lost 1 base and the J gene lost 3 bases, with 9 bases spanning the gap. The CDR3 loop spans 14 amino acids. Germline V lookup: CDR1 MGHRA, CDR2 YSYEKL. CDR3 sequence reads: CASSQVTGHYGYTF. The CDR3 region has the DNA TGCGCCAGCAGCCAAGTCACAGGACACTATGGCTACACCTTC.

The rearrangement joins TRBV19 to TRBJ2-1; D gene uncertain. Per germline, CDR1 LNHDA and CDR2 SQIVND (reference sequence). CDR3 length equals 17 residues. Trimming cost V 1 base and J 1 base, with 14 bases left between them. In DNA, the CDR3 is TGTGCCAGTAGTATAGGCGGATTACGGTATTCCTACAATGAGCAGTTCTTC. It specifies CASSIGGLRYSYNEQFF.

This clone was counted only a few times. This CDR3 is CASSLVAGEGYTF. The CDR3 nucleotides read TGCGCCAGCAGCTTGGTAGCAGGGGAGGGCTACACCTTC. This chain connects TRBV5-1 to TRBJ1-2, with a weak D call TRBD1 (6 bases). Germline V gene lookup returns CDR1 SGHRS and CDR2 YFSETQ. Trimming took 0 bases from V and 8 from J, leaving 11 bases between them. CDR3 length: 13 residues.

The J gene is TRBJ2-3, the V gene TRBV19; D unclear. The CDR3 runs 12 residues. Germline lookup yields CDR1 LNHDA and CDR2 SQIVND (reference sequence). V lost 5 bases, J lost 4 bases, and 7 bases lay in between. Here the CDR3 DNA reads TGTGCCAGTAGTGACCGGTCAGATACGCAGTATTTT. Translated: CASSDRSDTQYF.

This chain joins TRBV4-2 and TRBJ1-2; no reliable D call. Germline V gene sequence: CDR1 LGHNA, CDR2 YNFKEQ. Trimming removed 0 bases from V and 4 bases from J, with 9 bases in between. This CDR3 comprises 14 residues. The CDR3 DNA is TGTGCCAGCAGCCAAGATAAGGTGGGCTATGGCTACACCTTC. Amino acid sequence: CASSQDKVGYGYTF.

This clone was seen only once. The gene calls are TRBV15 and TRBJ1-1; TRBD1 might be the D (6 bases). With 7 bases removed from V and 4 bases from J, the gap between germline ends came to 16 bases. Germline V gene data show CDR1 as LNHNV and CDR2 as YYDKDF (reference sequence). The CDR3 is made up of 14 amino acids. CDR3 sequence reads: CATTTTMGATEAFF. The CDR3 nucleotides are TGTGCCACCACTACGACGATGGGGGCCACTGAAGCTTTCTTT.

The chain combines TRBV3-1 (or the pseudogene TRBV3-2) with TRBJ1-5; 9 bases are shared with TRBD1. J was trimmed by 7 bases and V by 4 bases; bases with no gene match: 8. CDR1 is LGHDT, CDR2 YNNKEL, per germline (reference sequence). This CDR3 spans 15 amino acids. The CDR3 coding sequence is TGTGCCAGCAGCCCCCGGACAGGGGTAGACCAGCCCCAGCATTTT. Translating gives CASSPRTGVDQPQHF.

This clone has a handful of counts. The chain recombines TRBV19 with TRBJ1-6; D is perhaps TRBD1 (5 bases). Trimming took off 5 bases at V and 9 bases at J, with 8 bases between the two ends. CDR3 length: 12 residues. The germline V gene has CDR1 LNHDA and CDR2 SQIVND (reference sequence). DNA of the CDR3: TGTGCCAGTAGTGCGAGGGGTTCACCCCTCCACTTT. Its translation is CASSARGSPLHF.

The CDR3 protein is CASGTGKIGSEKLFF. The CDR3 DNA reads TGTGCCAGCGGCACAGGAAAAATTGGAAGTGAAAAACTGTTTTTT. The chain uses TRBV7-9 and TRBJ1-4, with a weak D call TRBD1 (5 bases). The CDR3 contains 15 residues. CDR1 SEHNR and CDR2 FQNEAQ come from the germline V gene (reference sequence). The V gene lost 8 bases and the J gene lost 7 bases, with 20 bases spanning the gap.

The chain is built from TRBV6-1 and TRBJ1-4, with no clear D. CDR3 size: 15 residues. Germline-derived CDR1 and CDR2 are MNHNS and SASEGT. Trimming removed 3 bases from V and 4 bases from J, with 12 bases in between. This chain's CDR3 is CASSDPTQSNEKLFF. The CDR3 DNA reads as TGTGCCAGCAGTGACCCGACACAGAGTAATGAAAAACTGTTTTTT.